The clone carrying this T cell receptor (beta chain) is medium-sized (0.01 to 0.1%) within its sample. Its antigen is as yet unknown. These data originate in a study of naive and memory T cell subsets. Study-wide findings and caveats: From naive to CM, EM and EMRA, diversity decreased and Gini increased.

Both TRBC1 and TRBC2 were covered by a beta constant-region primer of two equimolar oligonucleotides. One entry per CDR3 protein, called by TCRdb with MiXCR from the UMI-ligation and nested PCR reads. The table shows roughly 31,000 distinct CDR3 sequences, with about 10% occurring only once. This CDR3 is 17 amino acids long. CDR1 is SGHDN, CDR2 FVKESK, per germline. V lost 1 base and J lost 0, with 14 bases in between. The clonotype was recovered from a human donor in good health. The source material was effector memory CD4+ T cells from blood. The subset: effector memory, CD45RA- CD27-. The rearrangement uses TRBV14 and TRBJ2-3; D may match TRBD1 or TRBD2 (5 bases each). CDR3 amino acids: CASSQAGPTISTDTQYF. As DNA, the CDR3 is TGTGCCAGCAGCCAAGCGGGACCTACAATTAGCACAGATACGCAGTATTTT.